This T cell receptor (beta chain) is drawn from a study of OX40 agonist ivuxolimab in advanced cancers. Across the study: Intravenous ivuxolimab was administered to patients every 2 weeks at 0.01 to 10 mg/kg. Patients undergoing dose escalation presented with hepatocellular carcinoma, melanoma, renal cell or head and neck cancer.

CDR1 and CDR2 from the germline V gene are SEHNR and FQNEAQ (reference sequence). The V gene end was trimmed by 5 bases and the J gene end by 0 bases; junction bases not matched to a gene: 7. CDR3 length: 16 residues. The study's findings and limits: On average, CD8+ T cells showed a greater number of expanded clones than CD4+.

Data came from immunoSEQ multiplex PCR; TCRdb stores just in-frame clones and leaves some out. The table includes tens of thousands of clones, 75% to 90% detected once. Concerning this clone: Its specificity is not known.

The chain combines TRBV7-9 with TRBJ1-3, with 7 bases aligning to TRBD1. The sample consisted of CD4+ or CD8+ T cells sorted from blood, taken in a trial of the OX40 agonist ivuxolimab. This TCR came from an adult with an advanced solid tumor such as melanoma, head and neck, liver or kidney cancer. CDR3 in amino acids: CASSLWTGPSGNTIYF. CDR3 DNA sequence: TGTGCCAGCAGCCTCTGGACAGGCCCCTCTGGAAACACCATATATTTT.